These T cell receptor beta chains were read from a single sample in a study of blood T cell repertoires in COVID-19. Libraries were prepared by immunoSEQ multiplex PCR; TCRdb keeps only in-frame clonotypes and omits some of them. The data hold under 200,000 clones, with approximately 88% observed a single time. The material sequenced was PBMCs or T cells enriched from blood (not recorded which). Source of these receptors: a woman in her sixties who had recovered from COVID-19. CDR3s include the opening cysteine and the closing phenylalanine or tryptophan. A D gene is named only where the DNA matches it firmly. Clone size is shown for a subset of rows, as once, few, many or a class of expanded clone.

>TRBJ2-6|-|TRBV19|-
TGTGCCAGTAGTTTATCGGGCTCTGGGGCCAACGTCCTGACTTTC
CASSLSGSGANVLTF
>TRBJ1-6|-|TRBV6-1|TRBD1
TGTGCCAGCAGTGAAGTTCGGACAGGGAGCTCCTATAATTCACCCCTCCACTTT
CASSEVRTGSSYNSPLHF
>TRBJ2-2|-|TRBV29-1|-
TGCAGCGTTGCCCTAAACACCGGGGAGCTGTTTTTT
CSVALNTGELFF
>TRBJ1-1|-|TRBV19|TRBD1
TGTGCCAGTAGTATATCTGGGACAGGGGGCGGTGGAGCTTTCTTT
CASSISGTGGGGAFF
>TRBJ2-1|-|TRBV28|TRBD2
TGTGCCAGCAGCTTAGCGGGGAGGTCCTACAATGAGCAGTTCTTC
CASSLAGRSYNEQFF
>TRBJ2-1|-|TRBV9|-
TGTGCCAGCAGCGCGAGAGACTATACCTACAATGAGCAGTTCTTC
CASSARDYTYNEQFF
>TRBJ2-4|-|TRBV7-9|TRBD1
TGTGCCAGCAGCTTAACCCGACAGGGTAGAACCCTAAACATTCAGTACTTC
CASSLTRQGRTLNIQYF
>TRBJ1-3|-|TRBV28|TRBD1
TGTGCCAGCAGTCCCCAAGACAGGGGGCGAGGCACCATATATTTT
CASSPQDRGRGTIYF
>TRBJ2-2|-|TRBV7-7|TRBD1
TGTGCTAGCAGCGGGACAGGGGGCGAGAAAGGGGAGCTGTTTTTT
CASSGTGGEKGELFF
>TRBJ1-4|-|TRBV5-1|TRBD1
TGCGCCAGCGGTGACAGGGCGAATGAAAAACTGTTTTTT
CASGDRANEKLFF
>TRBJ2-3|-|TRBV5-1|-
TGCGCCAGCTGTGCCAGCGCTAGCACAGATACGCAGTATTTT
CASCASASTDTQYF
>TRBJ2-7|-|TRBV20-1|TRBD2
TGCAGTGCTAGTACGCGGGAGGCCGACGAGCAGTACTTC
CSASTREADEQYF
>TRBJ2-2|-|TRBV5-6|TRBD2
TGTGCCAGCAGCTTGGGTAGCGGGAGAGTTGCCGGGGAGCTGTTTTTT
CASSLGSGRVAGELFF
>TRBJ1-2|-|TRBV5-8|TRBD1
TGTGCCAGCAGCTGGACAGGGGAAGTCTATGGCTACACCTTC
CASSWTGEVYGYTF
>TRBJ2-5|-|TRBV18|-
TGTGCCAGCTCACCTTCATTAGAGACCCAGTACTTC
CASSPSLETQYF
>TRBJ2-7|-|TRBV28|-
TGTGCCAGCAGTTTAAAGGGAGGCTCCTACGAGCAGTACTTC
CASSLKGGSYEQYF
>TRBJ2-6|-|TRBV2|-
TGTGCCAGGGACTCCGGGGCCAACGTCCTGACTTTC
CARDSGANVLTF
>TRBJ2-7|few|TRBV27|TRBD1
TGTGCCAGCAGCGCCACGCTCGGGACAGGGTCTCTCGGAGTGTACTTC
CASSATLGTGSLGVYF
>TRBJ2-3|once|TRBV20-1|-
TGCAGTGCTAGTCGGGGTGCAGATACGCAGTATTTT
CSASRGADTQYF
>TRBJ1-4|-|TRBV5-1|TRBD1
TGCGCCAGCAGCAGGGGACAGGGGGGCCATGAAAAACTGTTTTTT
CASSRGQGGHEKLFF
>TRBJ2-5|-|TRBV7-9|TRBD1
TGTGCCAGCAGCTTCGCCTCGGGCAGGGGGCAAGAGACCCAGTACTTC
CASSFASGRGQETQYF
>TRBJ2-5|-|TRBV29-1|TRBD2
TGCAGCGGTCGGGACTACCCGTCAGAGACCCAGTACTTC
CSGRDYPSETQYF
>TRBJ1-5|-|TRBV20-1|-
TGCAGTGCTAGTGGGGCAGTCGAAGTTAGCAATCAGCCCCAGCATTTT
CSASGAVEVSNQPQHF
>TRBJ1-6|-|TRBV4-2|TRBD1
TGTGCCAGCAGCCAAGATTGGACAGGGGGCCGGTCACCCCTCCACTTT
CASSQDWTGGRSPLHF
>TRBJ1-2|-|TRBV5-1|-
TGCGCCAGCAGCGCCCAAGGGGGGGGGCCTGGCTATGGCTACACCTTC
CASSAQGGGPGYGYTF
>TRBJ1-1|few|TRBV6-2/TRBV6-3|-
TGTGCCAGCAGTTTCCCTACTGAAGCTTTCTTT
CASSFPTEAFF
>TRBJ2-1|-|TRBV18|-
TGTGCCAGCTCACCCTCAGGGCGGTTCAATGAGCAGTTCTTC
CASSPSGRFNEQFF
>TRBJ2-2|-|TRBV30|TRBD2
TGTGCCTGGAGTTTTAGCGGGATGGGGCCCGGGGAGCTGTTTTTT
CAWSFSGMGPGELFF
>TRBJ1-4|few|TRBV2|-
TGTGCCAGCAGTTACAGAGAAAAACTGTTTTTT
CASSYREKLFF
>TRBJ2-2|-|TRBV6-5|TRBD1
TGTGCCAGCAGTCCAGACAGGGGGGGTTACGGGGAGCTGTTTTTT
CASSPDRGGYGELFF
>TRBJ1-1|-|TRBV9|-
TGTGCCAGCAGCGTAGCTACAATCCAGGACACTGAAGCTTTCTTT
CASSVATIQDTEAFF
>TRBJ1-1|few|TRBV19|-
TGTGCCAGTAGTATTACACAGAACACTGAAGCTTTCTTT
CASSITQNTEAFF
>TRBJ2-1|-|TRBV7-3|TRBD2
TGTGCCAGCAGCCGACCCGAAAATAGCGGGAGCGGTAATGAGCAGTTCTTC
CASSRPENSGSGNEQFF
>TRBJ1-2|-|TRBV7-9|-
TGTGCCAGCAGCTTAGCTTTTTGGGCTTCCTCCTCATATGGCTACACCTTC
CASSLAFWASSSYGYTF
>TRBJ1-2|-|TRBV28|-
TGTGCCAGCACAGGTTCTAACTATGGCTACACCTTC
CASTGSNYGYTF
>TRBJ2-5|-|TRBV11-2|-
TGTGCCAGCAGCCCCCTGGCTGGGCTGGAGACCCAGTACTTC
CASSPLAGLETQYF
>TRBJ1-1|-|TRBV19|-
TGTGCCAGTAGCCCAGGGGCTCCGTCTGAAGCTTTCTTT
CASSPGAPSEAFF
>TRBJ2-2|few|TRBV9|TRBD1
TGTGCCAGCAGCGCACAGGGGTTGAACACCGGGGAGCTGTTTTTT
CASSAQGLNTGELFF
>TRBJ2-7|-|TRBV28|TRBD1
TGTGCCAGCAGTACAGGACCGGGACAGGGGTCCCCTTTCTCCTACGAGCAGTACTTC
CASSTGPGQGSPFSYEQYF
>TRBJ1-2|once|TRBV7-9|-
TGTGCCAGCAGCTTAGCGCTCACCGGGAGTGGCTACACCTTC
CASSLALTGSGYTF
>TRBJ1-4|-|TRBV7-2|-
TGTGCCAGCAGCCCCTCCAGGGGACGGGAAAAACTGTTTTTT
CASSPSRGREKLFF
>TRBJ1-6|few|TRBV6-5|-
TGTGCCAGCAGTTCGAGGGGAGGCATCGGTAATTCACCCCTCCACTTT
CASSSRGGIGNSPLHF
>TRBJ2-2|-|TRBV5-8|TRBD1
TGTGCCAGCAGCAAGCTCACAGGGGGCGGTACCGGGGAGCTGTTTTTT
CASSKLTGGGTGELFF
>TRBJ1-1|few|TRBV29-1|-
TGCAGCGCGGGGACTTTTACGAACACTGAAGCTTTCTTT
CSAGTFTNTEAFF
>TRBJ2-2|-|TRBV5-1|TRBD1
TGCGCCAGCAGCCCCATGACAGGGACGAACACCGGGGAGCTGTTTTTT
CASSPMTGTNTGELFF
>TRBJ1-1|-|TRBV6-5|TRBD1
TGTGCCAGCAGGTGGGGACAGGGGGCGGGCACTGAAGCTTTCTTT
CASRWGQGAGTEAFF